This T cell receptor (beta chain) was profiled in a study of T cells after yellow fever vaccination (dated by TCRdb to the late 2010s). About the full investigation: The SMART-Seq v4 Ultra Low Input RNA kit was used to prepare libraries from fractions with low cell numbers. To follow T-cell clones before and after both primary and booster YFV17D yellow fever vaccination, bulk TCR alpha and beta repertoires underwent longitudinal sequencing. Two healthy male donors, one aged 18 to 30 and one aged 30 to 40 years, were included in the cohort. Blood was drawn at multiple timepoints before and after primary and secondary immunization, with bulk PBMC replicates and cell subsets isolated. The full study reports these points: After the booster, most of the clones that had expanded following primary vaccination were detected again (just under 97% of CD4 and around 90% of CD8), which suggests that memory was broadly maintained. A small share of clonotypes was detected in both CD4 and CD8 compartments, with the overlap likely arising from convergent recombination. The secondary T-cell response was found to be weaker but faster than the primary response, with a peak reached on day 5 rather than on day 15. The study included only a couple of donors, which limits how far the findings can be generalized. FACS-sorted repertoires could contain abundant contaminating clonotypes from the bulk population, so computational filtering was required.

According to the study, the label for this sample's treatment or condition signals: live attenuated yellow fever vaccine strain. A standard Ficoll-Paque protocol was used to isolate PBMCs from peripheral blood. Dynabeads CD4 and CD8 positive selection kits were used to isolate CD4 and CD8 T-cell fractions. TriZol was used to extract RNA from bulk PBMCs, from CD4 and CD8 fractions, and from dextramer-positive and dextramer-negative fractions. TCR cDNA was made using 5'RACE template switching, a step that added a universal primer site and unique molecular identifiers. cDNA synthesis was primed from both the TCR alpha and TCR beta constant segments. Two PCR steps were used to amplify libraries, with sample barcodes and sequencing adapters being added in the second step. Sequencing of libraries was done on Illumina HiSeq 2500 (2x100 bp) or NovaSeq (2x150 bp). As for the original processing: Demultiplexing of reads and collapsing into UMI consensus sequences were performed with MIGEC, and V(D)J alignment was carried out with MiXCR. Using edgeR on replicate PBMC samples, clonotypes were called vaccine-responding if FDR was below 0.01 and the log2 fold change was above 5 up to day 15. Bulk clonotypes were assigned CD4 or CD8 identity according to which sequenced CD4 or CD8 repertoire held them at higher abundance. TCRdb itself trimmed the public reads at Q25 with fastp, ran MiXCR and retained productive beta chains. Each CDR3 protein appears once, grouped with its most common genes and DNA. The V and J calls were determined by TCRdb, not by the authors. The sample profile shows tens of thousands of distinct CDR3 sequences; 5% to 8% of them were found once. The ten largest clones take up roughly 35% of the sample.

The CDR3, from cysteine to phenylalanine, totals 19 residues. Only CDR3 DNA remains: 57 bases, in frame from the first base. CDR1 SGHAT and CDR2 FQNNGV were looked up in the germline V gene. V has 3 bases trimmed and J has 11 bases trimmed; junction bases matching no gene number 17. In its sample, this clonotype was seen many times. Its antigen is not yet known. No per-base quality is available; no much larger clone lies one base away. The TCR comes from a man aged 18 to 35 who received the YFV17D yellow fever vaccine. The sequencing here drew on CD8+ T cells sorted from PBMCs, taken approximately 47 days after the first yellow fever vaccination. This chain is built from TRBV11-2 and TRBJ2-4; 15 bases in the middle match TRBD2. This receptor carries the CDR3 CASSFHRTPGLAGGPVQYF. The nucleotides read TGTGCCAGCAGCTTCCACCGAACCCCCGGACTAGCGGGGGGGCCGGTTCAGTACTTC.